This TCR beta chain was recorded in a study of blood T cell repertoires in COVID-19. Study information: Researchers got acute and convalescent COVID-19 samples from the United States, Italy and Spain. From T cells, B-cell-depleted T cells, or PBMCs came the material, which was cDNA or gDNA.

Methods used by the authors: Amplification from reference gene primers served as the basis for estimated nucleated cell counts. Profiled with immunoSEQ multiplex PCR; TCRdb holds only in-frame clones, not every one. D and trimming come from the DNA, and the V and J calls and clone size come from that table. The data show over 100,000 clones, 80% to 90% seen once. This CDR3 is built from 10 residues. V lost 6 bases, J lost 0 bases, and 2 bases lay in between. Germline V gene lookup returns CDR1 DFQATT and CDR2 SNEGSKA (reference sequence). V is TRBV20-1 and J is TRBJ1-2; D remains unclear. The TCR originated in a man aged 40-49 years with active or convalescent COVID-19. The sequenced sample was peripheral blood. The CDR3 DNA reads as TGCAGTGCCACTAACTATGGCTACACCTTC. Protein: CSATNYGYTF.